This T cell receptor beta chain was recorded in a study of blood T cell repertoires in COVID-19. For the study at large: There were acute and convalescent COVID-19 samples, and they came from the United States, Italy and Spain.

Clones were sequenced by immunoSEQ multiplex PCR, and TCRdb holds only the in-frame ones, with some missing. The sample lists about 140,000 clones; about 80% were seen once. This clone was seen more than once but under ten times. The ends lost 4 bases at V and 4 bases at J; junction bases unmatched: 7. From germline, CDR1 is MDHEN and CDR2 SYDVKM. CDR3 length: 15 residues. This sequence joins TRBV28 and TRBJ1-2, with 9 bases fitting TRBD1. The TCR originated in a human donor in a cohort sampled during active COVID-19. Sequenced input: peripheral blood. DNA of the CDR3: TGTGCCAGCAGTTCGTTGGACAGGGGATTCTATGGCTACACCTTC. It codes for CASSSLDRGFYGYTF.